This T cell receptor beta chain appears in the sequencing data of a study of blood T cell repertoires in COVID-19. The overall study: Samples came from the United States, Italy and Spain, spanning acute and convalescent COVID-19. Sample material is recorded as cDNA or gDNA derived from T cells, B-cell-depleted T cells, or PBMCs.

In the study's own analysis: It was from reference gene primer amplification that nucleated cell counts were estimated. Repertoires were generated with immunoSEQ multiplex PCR, while TCRdb's copy carries only in-frame clones and drops some. The DNA was the basis for D and trimming; V, J and clone size are from that table. The repertoire has roughly 100,000 clones, roughly 87% of them found once; the top ten carry around 2%. Germline V gene data show CDR1 as MNHEY and CDR2 as SMNVEV (reference sequence). CDR3 length: 18 amino acids. The J segment lost 1 base and the V segment lost 3 bases, leaving 13 bases of the junction unmatched.

The source is a man in his forties or fifties with active COVID-19. Sequenced material: peripheral blood. This chain connects TRBV27 to TRBJ1-2; 8 bases agree with TRBD1. CDR3 loop: CASSFGRQGLLFNYGYTF. CDR3 nucleotides: TGTGCCAGCAGTTTCGGGCGACAGGGGCTCCTCTTTAACTATGGCTACACCTTC.